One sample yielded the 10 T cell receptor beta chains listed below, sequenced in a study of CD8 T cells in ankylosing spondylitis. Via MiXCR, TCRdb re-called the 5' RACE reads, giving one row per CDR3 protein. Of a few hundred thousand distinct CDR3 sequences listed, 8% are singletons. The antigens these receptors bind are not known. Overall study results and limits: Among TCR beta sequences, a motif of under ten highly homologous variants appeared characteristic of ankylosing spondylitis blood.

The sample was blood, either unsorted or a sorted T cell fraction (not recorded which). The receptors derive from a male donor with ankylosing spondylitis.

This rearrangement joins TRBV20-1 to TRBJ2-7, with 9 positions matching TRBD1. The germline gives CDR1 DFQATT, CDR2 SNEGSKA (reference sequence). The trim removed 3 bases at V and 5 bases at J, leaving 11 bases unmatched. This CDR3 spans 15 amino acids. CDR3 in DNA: TGCAGTGCTAGTTATTTGGGACAGGGAAGCGACGAGCAGTACTTC. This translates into CSASYLGQGSDEQYF.

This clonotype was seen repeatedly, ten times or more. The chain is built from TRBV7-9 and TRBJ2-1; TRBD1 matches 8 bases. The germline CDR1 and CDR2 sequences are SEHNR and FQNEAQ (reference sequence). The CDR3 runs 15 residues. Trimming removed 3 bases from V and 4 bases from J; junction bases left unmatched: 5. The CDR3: CASSFTGTGYNEQFF. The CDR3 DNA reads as TGTGCCAGCAGCTTTACCGGGACAGGATACAATGAGCAGTTCTTC.

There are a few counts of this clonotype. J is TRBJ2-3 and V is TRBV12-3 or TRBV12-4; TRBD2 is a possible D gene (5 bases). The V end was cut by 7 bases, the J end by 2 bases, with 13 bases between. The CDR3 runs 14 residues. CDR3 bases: TGTGCCAGCACTACCCAGAGGGTCACAGATACGCAGTATTTT. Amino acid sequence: CASTTQRVTDTQYF.

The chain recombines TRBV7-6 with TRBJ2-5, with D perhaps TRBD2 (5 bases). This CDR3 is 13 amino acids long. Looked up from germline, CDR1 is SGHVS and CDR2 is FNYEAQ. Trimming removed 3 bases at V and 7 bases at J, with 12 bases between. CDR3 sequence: CASSFGARGTQYF. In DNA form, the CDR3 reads TGTGCCAGCAGCTTTGGAGCACGGGGGACCCAGTACTTC.

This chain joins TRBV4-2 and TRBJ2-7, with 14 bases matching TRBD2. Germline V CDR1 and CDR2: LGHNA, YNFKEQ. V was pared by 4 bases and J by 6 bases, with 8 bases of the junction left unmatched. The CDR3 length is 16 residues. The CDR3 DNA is TGTGCCAGCAGCCGTAGGACTAGCGGGAGGTATCCCGAGCAGTACTTC. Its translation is CASSRRTSGRYPEQYF.

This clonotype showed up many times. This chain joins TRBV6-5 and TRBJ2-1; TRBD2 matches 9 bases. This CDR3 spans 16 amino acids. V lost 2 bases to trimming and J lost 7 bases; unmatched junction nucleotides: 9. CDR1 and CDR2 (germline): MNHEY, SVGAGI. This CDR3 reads CASSYPYSGSFNEQFF. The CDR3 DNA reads TGTGCCAGCAGTTACCCGTATAGCGGGAGCTTTAATGAGCAGTTCTTC.

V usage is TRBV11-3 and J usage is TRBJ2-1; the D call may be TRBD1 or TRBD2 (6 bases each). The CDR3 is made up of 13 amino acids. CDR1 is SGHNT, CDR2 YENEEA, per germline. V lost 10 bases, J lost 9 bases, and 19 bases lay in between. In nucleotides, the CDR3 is TGTGCCACGTCGATAGCGGTCAGGGGTGAGCAGTTCTTC. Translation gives CATSIAVRGEQFF.

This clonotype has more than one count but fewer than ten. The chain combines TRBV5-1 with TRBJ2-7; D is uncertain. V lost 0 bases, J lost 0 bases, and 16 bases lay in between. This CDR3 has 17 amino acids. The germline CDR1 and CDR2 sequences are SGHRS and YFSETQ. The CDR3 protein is CASSLAPDGFSSYEQYF. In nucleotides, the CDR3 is TGCGCCAGCAGCTTGGCCCCCGACGGATTCAGCTCCTACGAGCAGTACTTC.

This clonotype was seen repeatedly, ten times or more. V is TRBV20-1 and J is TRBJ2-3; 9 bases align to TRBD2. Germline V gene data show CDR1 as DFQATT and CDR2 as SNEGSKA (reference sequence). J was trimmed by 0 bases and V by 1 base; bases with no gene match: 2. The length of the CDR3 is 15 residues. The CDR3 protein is CSARGGRVSTDTQYF. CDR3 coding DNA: TGCAGTGCTAGAGGCGGGAGGGTGAGCACAGATACGCAGTATTTT.

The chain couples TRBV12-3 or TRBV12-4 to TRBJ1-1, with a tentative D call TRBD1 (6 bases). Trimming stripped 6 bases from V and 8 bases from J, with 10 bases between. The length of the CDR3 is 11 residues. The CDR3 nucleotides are TGTGCCAGCAGAAAAACAGGGGAAGCTTTCTTT. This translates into CASRKTGEAFF.